One sample yielded the 17 T cell receptor beta chains listed below, sequenced in a study of Ad26.COV2.S vaccination and SARS-CoV-2 variants. Treatment denoted: about 20 received Ad26.COV2.S at low or high dose, single or two shots; about 5 received placebo; per-sample allocation not given. Collection of the samples took place on day 63 after the first injection of vaccine or placebo. TCRdb keeps only in-frame clones here, not all; method: immunoSEQ multiplex PCR. The data show 400,000 to 450,000 clones, around 92% seen once. The starting material was peripheral blood, obtained in a trial of Ad26.COV2.S vaccine versus placebo. These receptors came from a person between 18 and 59 years old who received the Ad26.COV2.S COVID-19 vaccine or a placebo.

In its sample, this clone was seen a few times. The rearrangement uses TRBV30 and TRBJ1-5, with TRBD1 identical over 8 bases. Trimming removed 4 bases from V and 6 bases from J; junction bases left unmatched: 5. This CDR3 spans 13 amino acids. Germline assignment: CDR1 GTSNPN and CDR2 SVGIG (reference sequence). CDR3 sequence reads: CAWTGGNGQPQHF. CDR3 DNA: TGTGCCTGGACAGGGGGCAACGGTCAGCCCCAGCATTTT.

The sample holds one count of this clone. V and J are TRBV28 and TRBJ1-2; D is perhaps TRBD1 (5 bases). Between the trimmed V and J ends, which lost 1 base and 8 bases, there was a span of 14 bases. The germline CDR1 and CDR2 sequences are MDHEN and SYDVKM. The CDR3 covers 14 residues. CDR3 DNA sequence: TGTGCCAGCAGTTTATACCCGGGGGTTACGGGCTACACCTTC. Translation: CASSLYPGVTGYTF.

V gene TRBV6-5 combines with J gene TRBJ2-3, with D possibly TRBD1 on 5 matching bases. Trimming pared 6 bases from V and 4 bases from J, leaving 11 bases between. The CDR3 is made up of 13 amino acids. Germline V lookup: CDR1 MNHEY, CDR2 SVGAGI. This chain's CDR3 is CASRETDPDTQYF. The CDR3 DNA is TGTGCCAGCAGGGAGACAGACCCAGATACGCAGTATTTT.

The chain recombines TRBV5-1 with TRBJ1-1, with TRBD1 identical over 9 bases. This CDR3 region has 17 residues. Germline assignment: CDR1 SGHRS and CDR2 YFSETQ. J lost 3 bases, V lost 0 bases, and 9 bases had no gene match. CDR3 coding DNA: TGCGCCAGCAGCTTGGGCGCGGGGACAGGGATGGACACTGAAGCTTTCTTT. This gives the protein CASSLGAGTGMDTEAFF.

The CDR3 sequence: CASSSIPGPANPYGYTF. CDR3 coding DNA: TGTGCCAGCAGTTCCATCCCGGGACCTGCGAACCCCTATGGCTACACCTTC. The chain joins TRBV28 to TRBJ1-2, with D perhaps matching TRBD1 (5 bases). This CDR3 has 17 residues. The ends were cut back, 4 bases at V and 4 bases at J, with 22 bases in the middle. Looked up from germline, CDR1 is MDHEN and CDR2 is SYDVKM.

The V gene is TRBV11-2, the J gene TRBJ2-7; D is unresolved. V was shortened by 0 bases and J by 4 bases, with 13 bases between the two germline ends. The CDR3 covers 15 residues. Germline CDR1 SGHAT, CDR2 FQNNGV. CDR3: CASSLEYFDIYEQYF. The DNA for the CDR3 is TGTGCCAGCAGCTTAGAGTACTTTGATATATACGAGCAGTACTTC.

The rearrangement joins TRBV7-8 to TRBJ1-2; D unclear. The CDR3 runs to 11 residues. The V gene lost 5 bases and the J gene lost 13 bases, with 14 bases spanning the gap. CDR1 and CDR2 from the germline V gene are SGHVS and FQNEAQ. CDR3 amino acids: CASSQTLDPTF. The CDR3 DNA follows: TGTGCCAGCAGCCAAACACTGGATCCCACCTTC.

The V and J genes are TRBV6-5 and TRBJ1-2; D is possibly TRBD1 (5 bases). The ends were cut back, 4 bases at V and 7 bases at J, with 10 bases in the middle. The CDR3 runs 12 residues. CDR1 is MNHEY, CDR2 SVGAGI, per germline. CDR3 amino acids: CASSLSGFGYTF. CDR3 DNA sequence: TGTGCCAGCAGTTTATCAGGGTTTGGCTACACCTTC.

This chain links TRBV6-5 with TRBJ1-1; D unresolved. Germline CDR1 and CDR2: MNHEY and SVGAGI. CDR3 size: 14 residues. V dropped 4 bases and J dropped 7 bases, with 16 bases sitting between them. The CDR3 DNA follows: TGTGCCAGCAGTTCCCTTGGTTCTAGCGGTGAAGCTTTCTTT. This gives the protein CASSSLGSSGEAFF.

In DNA, the CDR3 is TGCAGCGTTGAAGGGACAGGGGACCCCTATGGCTACACCTTC. Translated: CSVEGTGDPYGYTF. V usage is TRBV29-1 and J usage is TRBJ1-2; the match to TRBD1 covers 9 bases. The germline CDR1 and CDR2 sequences are SQVTM and ANQGSEA. The CDR3 covers 14 residues. With 1 base clipped from V and 4 bases from J, the junction kept 4 bases outside the gene matches. Full variable domain (remainder filled in from reference TRBV29-1 and TRBJ1-2): SAVISQKPSRDICQRGTSLTIQCQVDSQVTMMFWYRQQPGQSLTLIATANQGSEATYESGFVIDKFPISRPNLTFSTLTVSNMSPEDSSIYLCSVEGTGDPYGYTFGSGTRLTVV.

The rearrangement joins TRBV18 to TRBJ1-1, with D hard to call. CDR3 size: 13 residues. Deletions cut 1 base from V and 6 bases from J, with 9 bases between. CDR1 KGHSH and CDR2 LQKENI come from the germline V gene. In DNA form, the CDR3 reads TGTGCCAGCTCACCACGTAGGGATCCTGAAGCTTTCTTT. Translation gives CASSPRRDPEAFF.

The chain couples TRBV15 to TRBJ1-1; no clear D. CDR1 and CDR2 from the germline V gene are LNHNV and YYDKDF (reference sequence). With 1 base removed from V and 3 bases from J, the gap between germline ends came to 3 bases. The CDR3 runs to 12 residues. The CDR3 DNA reads TGTGCCACCAGCAGAGGGGACACTGAAGCTTTCTTT. This encodes CATSRGDTEAFF.

The chain employs TRBV18 and TRBJ2-5; 11 nucleotides match TRBD2. The germline V gene has CDR1 KGHSH and CDR2 LQKENI. V shed 0 bases and J 3 bases; nucleotides not matched to a gene: 3. The CDR3 is made up of 16 amino acids. DNA for the CDR3: TGTGCCAGCTCACCACCGACGGGACTAGCGGAAGAGACCCAGTACTTC. Translating gives CASSPPTGLAEETQYF. The complete variable domain, with remaining parts taken from reference TRBV18 and TRBJ2-5, reads NAGVMQNPRHLVRRRGQEARLRCSPMKGHSHVYWYRQLPEEGLKFMVYLQKENIIDESGMPKERFSAEFPKEGPSILRIQQVVRGDSAAYFCASSPPTGLAEETQYFGPGTRLLVL.

The rearrangement uses TRBV5-6 and TRBJ2-5; 15 bases map to TRBD2. V dropped 3 bases and J dropped 5; count of bases not matched to a gene: 8. There are 17 residues in the CDR3. Germline assignment: CDR1 SGHDT and CDR2 YYEEEE. The DNA for the CDR3 is TGTGCCAGCAGCTCCCGGACTAGCGGGGGGGCTAGGGAGACCCAGTACTTC. It translates to CASSSRTSGGARETQYF.

This chain joins TRBV7-2 and TRBJ2-2, with D perhaps matching TRBD2 (6 bases). The CDR3 runs 15 residues. Trimming shortened V by 0 bases and J by 3 bases, and 8 bases separated the two germline ends. Germline lookup yields CDR1 SGHTA and CDR2 FQGNSA. CDR3 in amino acids: CASSLASGYTGELFF. The CDR3 DNA is TGTGCCAGCAGCTTAGCTAGCGGATACACCGGGGAGCTGTTTTTT.

This rearrangement joins TRBV30 to TRBJ1-2; TRBD1 agrees at 7 bases. CDR3 length equals 14 residues. The V and J ends lost 3 bases and 7 bases, in that order; junction bases with no gene match: 11. The germline CDR1 and CDR2 sequences are GTSNPN and SVGIG (reference sequence). CDR3 residues: CAWRSRGSSGGYTF. Here the CDR3 DNA reads TGTGCCTGGAGGTCCAGGGGGAGTTCAGGTGGCTACACCTTC.

The chain links TRBV4-3 to TRBJ2-1, with 9 bases aligning to TRBD1. The CDR3 runs 18 residues. After removal of 0 bases from V and 1 base from J, the junction contained 7 bases not matched to a gene. Germline lookup yields CDR1 LGHNA and CDR2 YSLEER. The CDR3 here is CASSQDLRDRVSYNEQFF. CDR3 in DNA: TGCGCCAGCAGCCAAGATCTCCGGGACAGGGTATCCTACAATGAGCAGTTCTTC.